Detailed here is one T cell receptor (beta chain). Everyone who took part was 18 to 89 years old, and they came from over 20 US areas. Self-reported history from a screening survey and questionnaire set each donor's cohort. The data stem from a study of blood T cell repertoires in COVID-19. Across the whole study: Sources were T cells, B-cell-depleted T cells, or PBMCs; the material itself was cDNA or gDNA.

Clones were sequenced by immunoSEQ multiplex PCR, and TCRdb holds only the in-frame ones, with some missing. The sample contains approximately 270,000 clones, 70% to 90% of which appear only once. J was trimmed by 7 bases and V by 1 base; bases with no gene match: 4. CDR1 SGHVS and CDR2 FNYEAQ come from the germline V gene. There are 16 residues in the CDR3. This chain joins TRBV7-6 and TRBJ1-6; 10 bases are shared with TRBD1. The specimen sequenced was PBMCs or T cells enriched from blood (not recorded which). This receptor was identified in a woman in her twenties or thirties who had recovered from COVID-19. The chain's CDR3 is CASSLDPGQGNSPLHF. CDR3 DNA: TGTGCCAGCAGCTTAGATCCGGGACAGGGGAATTCACCCCTCCACTTT.